A selection of T cell receptor beta chains follows, all from one sample in a study of identical twins. TCRdb re-called the 5' RACE reads with MiXCR, one entry per CDR3 protein. This sample yields 1.5 million to 2 million distinct CDR3 sequences, of which less than 40% are seen a single time; over 0.25% belongs to the top ten. Sequencing input: cord blood. These receptors originate from a newborn girl in good health. The CDR3 runs from the conserved cysteine through the conserved F or W. The D gene is left open where the match is weak. Clone size is given for some rows only: seen once, a few or many times, or a class if the clone is expanded.

clone size	J gene	D gene	V gene	CDR3 protein	CDR3 DNA
NA	TRBJ2-3	TRBD1	TRBV27	CASSSHRGRRTDTQYF	TGTGCCAGCAGTTCCCACAGGGGGCGGCGCACAGATACGCAGTATTTT
NA	TRBJ2-3	NA	TRBV7-2	CASTPGQNTDTQYF	TGTGCCAGCACCCCGGGACAAAACACAGATACGCAGTATTTT
NA	TRBJ2-1	NA	TRBV20-1	CSARGTRGSYNEQFF	TGCAGTGCTAGAGGGACTCGGGGCTCCTACAATGAGCAGTTCTTC
NA	TRBJ1-1	TRBD1	TRBV20-1	CSARDKGTGWNTEAFF	TGCAGTGCTAGAGATAAGGGGACAGGGTGGAACACTGAAGCTTTCTTT
few	TRBJ1-2	NA	TRBV7-6	CASSLNLIYGYTF	TGTGCCAGCAGCTTAAACCTCATCTATGGCTACACCTTC
few	TRBJ1-2	NA	TRBV6-1	CASSEARFAYGYTF	TGTGCCAGCAGTGAAGCACGGTTCGCCTATGGCTACACCTTC
NA	TRBJ1-5	NA	TRBV27	CASSLSGSNNQPQHF	TGTGCCAGCAGTTTATCGGGATCGAACAATCAGCCCCAGCATTTT
NA	TRBJ2-2	NA	TRBV11-2	CASSLDSSVAGELFF	TGTGCCAGCAGCTTAGATTCCAGCGTGGCCGGGGAGCTGTTTTTT
NA	TRBJ1-1	NA	TRBV7-2	CASSPQQGRNTEAFF	TGTGCCAGCAGCCCTCAACAGGGCCGTAACACTGAAGCTTTCTTT
NA	TRBJ2-5	NA	TRBV7-7	CASSLDVRVNNEQYF	TGTGCCAGCAGCTTAGATGTCCGGGTTAACAATGAGCAGTACTTC
few	TRBJ2-7	NA	TRBV14	CASSQNVLTGEQYF	TGTGCCAGCAGCCAAAACGTCCTAACGGGGGAGCAGTACTTC
many	TRBJ1-5	NA	TRBV3-1	CASSHRGNQPQHF	TGTGCCAGCAGCCACAGGGGCAATCAGCCCCAGCATTTT
NA	TRBJ1-2	NA	TRBV6-6	CASTGEGYGYTF	TGTGCCAGCACAGGGGAGGGCTATGGCTACACCTTC
NA	TRBJ2-3	NA	TRBV4-1	CASGTPGTDTQYF	TGCGCCAGTGGGACTCCAGGCACAGATACGCAGTATTTT
NA	TRBJ2-7	NA	TRBV5-1	CASSMLGSPSYEQYF	TGCGCCAGCAGTATGCTGGGGTCCCCCTCCTACGAGCAGTACTTC
NA	TRBJ2-2	TRBD2	TRBV10-3	CAISGTSGSGELFF	TGTGCCATCAGTGGGACTAGCGGGAGCGGGGAGCTGTTTTTT
NA	TRBJ2-1	TRBD2	TRBV6-2/TRBV6-3	CASSLPLSGRALSSYNEQFF	TGTGCCAGCAGTTTGCCCCTTAGCGGGAGGGCCCTGAGCTCCTACAATGAGCAGTTCTTC
NA	TRBJ1-1	NA	TRBV6-5	CASSFEGSGTEAFF	TGTGCCAGCAGTTTCGAGGGGAGTGGCACTGAAGCTTTCTTT
once	TRBJ2-3	NA	TRBV18	CASSPQQDGWRSTDTQYF	TGTGCCAGCTCACCACAGCAGGACGGCTGGCGTAGCACAGATACGCAGTATTTT
many	TRBJ2-7	NA	TRBV7-2	CASSSLSYEQYF	TGTGCCAGCAGCTCCCTCTCCTACGAGCAGTACTTC
few	TRBJ2-3	NA	TRBV5-1	CASSQRSGQRGADTQYF	TGCGCCAGCAGCCAGAGGTCGGGTCAGCGTGGCGCAGATACGCAGTATTTT
NA	TRBJ1-4	NA	TRBV14	CASSPGGPSNEKLFF	TGTGCCAGCAGCCCCGGTGGACCCTCGAATGAAAAACTGTTTTTT
few	TRBJ2-7	TRBD2	TRBV15	CATSLRLAGVEQYF	TGTGCCACCAGCCTAAGACTAGCGGGAGTCGAGCAGTACTTC
NA	TRBJ1-2	NA	TRBV25-1	CASSEWNNRDTYGYTF	TGTGCCAGCAGTGAATGGAACAACAGGGACACATATGGCTACACCTTC
many	TRBJ2-1	TRBD1	TRBV3-1	CASSRQGANEQFF	TGTGCCAGCAGCCGGCAGGGGGCGAATGAGCAGTTCTTC
NA	TRBJ1-2	NA	TRBV6-1	CASSEFRAVGYGYTF	TGTGCCAGCAGTGAATTCCGGGCCGTGGGGTATGGCTACACCTTC